The 5 T cell receptor beta chains given below trace back to one sample, sequenced in a study of blood T cell repertoires in COVID-19. Assay: immunoSEQ multiplex PCR; the TCRdb copy retains only in-frame clones and omits some. The repertoire holds around 450,000 clones, approximately 90% seen once, with roughly 0.72% in the top ten. The source material was PBMCs or T cells enriched from blood (not recorded which). These receptor sequences come from a woman younger than 30 who had recovered from COVID-19.

The chain joins TRBV7-8 to TRBJ1-3; no definite D call. The CDR3 spans 15 residues. CDR1 SGHVS and CDR2 FQNEAQ come from the germline V gene. The V end was cut by 4 bases, the J end by 0 bases, with 10 bases between. The CDR3 DNA follows: TGTGCCAGCAGCTCACGCAGCGTCTCTGGAAACACCATATATTTT. It codes for CASSSRSVSGNTIYF.

This clone was counted only a few times. This rearrangement joins TRBV3-1 (or the pseudogene TRBV3-2) to TRBJ1-1, with 10 positions matching TRBD1. Germline loops: CDR1 LGHDT, CDR2 YNNKEL (reference sequence). This CDR3 has 14 residues. V lost 0 bases, J lost 11 bases, and 6 bases stayed unmatched. The CDR3 spells CASSQEARTGGAFF. In DNA, the CDR3 is TGTGCCAGCAGCCAAGAAGCGAGGACAGGGGGGGCTTTCTTT.

V usage is TRBV3-1 (or the pseudogene TRBV3-2) and J usage is TRBJ1-1, with D perhaps matching TRBD1 (5 bases). Germline CDR1 reads LGHDT; CDR2 reads YNNKEL (reference sequence). With 4 bases removed from V and 5 bases from J, the gap between germline ends came to 8 bases. The CDR3 runs to 12 residues. CDR3: CASSLSGTEAFF. The CDR3 DNA follows: TGTGCCAGCAGCCTATCAGGGACTGAAGCTTTCTTT.

This clone was counted many times. In DNA, the CDR3 is TGTGCCAGCAGCCAATCAGTCCCGGGACTTCGGTCTGGGGCCAACGTCCTGACTTTC. It is translated as CASSQSVPGLRSGANVLTF. The chain carries TRBV4-2 and TRBJ2-6, with D possibly TRBD2 on 6 matching bases. Germline values: CDR1 LGHNA, CDR2 YNFKEQ. V lost 2 bases to trimming and J lost 1 base, with 18 bases between them. The CDR3 has 19 amino acids.

The chain joins TRBV18 to TRBJ1-2, with TRBD1 matching 7 bases. This CDR3 is 17 amino acids long. The V and J ends lost 3 bases and 5 bases, in that order; junction bases with no gene match: 15. Germline V CDR1 and CDR2: KGHSH, LQKENI. CDR3 DNA: TGTGCCAGCTCACCTACAACAGATTCGACAGGGAGGTATGGCTACACCTTC. Translating gives CASSPTTDSTGRYGYTF. The full variable domain, rest sourced from reference TRBV18 and TRBJ1-2, is NAGVMQNPRHLVRRRGQEARLRCSPMKGHSHVYWYRQLPEEGLKFMVYLQKENIIDESGMPKERFSAEFPKEGPSILRIQQVVRGDSAAYFCASSPTTDSTGRYGYTFGSGTRLTVV.